This T cell receptor (beta chain) was recovered during a study of blood T cell repertoires in COVID-19. Study-level background: PBMCs, B-cell-depleted T cells, or T cells were the source of the cDNA or gDNA that made up the material.

The CDR3 spans 16 residues. Germline CDR1 reads SGHRS; CDR2 reads YFSETQ. V was cut by 4 bases and J by 5 bases, with 20 bases left in between. In the authors' methods: From reference gene primer amplification, estimates of nucleated cell counts were derived. The table came from immunoSEQ multiplex PCR; TCRdb's copy has only in-frame clones and leaves some out. That table gives V, J and clone size, and the DNA gave D and trimming. The top ten clones hold 0.95% to 1.5% of a sample with 100,000 to 150,000 clones, about 88% of them seen once. The V and J genes are TRBV5-1 and TRBJ2-3, with D possibly TRBD1 on 5 matching bases. Sequences were obtained from peripheral blood. This clonotype was obtained from a woman older than 75 with acute or convalescent COVID-19. The CDR3 loop is CASSELGSGIGDTQYF. For the CDR3, the DNA is TGCGCCAGCAGCGAACTGGGGTCAGGGATCGGAGATACGCAGTATTTT.